A selection of T cell receptor beta chains follows, all from one sample in a study of glioma-infiltrating T cells. TCRdb reprocessed the multiplex PCR reads via MiXCR and lists one record per CDR3 protein. The sample has about 380,000 distinct CDR3 sequences; roughly two fifths are singletons. The sequenced material came from glioma tissue, nonneoplastic brain tissue, or PBMCs (not recorded which). These receptors originate from a human donor with low-grade glioma or glioblastoma, undergoing nonglioma brain surgery, or in good health (not recorded which). Each CDR3 is given with its conserved first and last residue. The order of the fields is J gene, D gene, V gene, clone size, CDR3 protein, CDR3 DNA. The D gene is left open where the match is weak. Size is stated for part of the rows, as once, few or many counts, or as a class when the clone is expanded.

TRBJ2-7 . TRBV28 many CASSFWGRGAYEQYF TGTGCCAGCAGTTTTTGGGGGAGGGGGGCCTACGAGCAGTACTTC
TRBJ2-5 . TRBV27 many CASSSLQETQYF TGTGCCAGCAGTTCGCTCCAAGAGACCCAGTACTTC
TRBJ2-2 . TRBV7-8 . CASSRDSGYTGELFF TGTGCCAGCAGCCGGGATAGCGGATACACCGGGGAGCTGTTTTTT
TRBJ2-3 . TRBV6-1 many CASTRQDTDTQYF TGTGCCAGCACGCGACAGGACACAGATACGCAGTATTTT
TRBJ2-7 TRBD2 TRBV28 . CASGQEALAGGYEQYF TGTGCCAGCGGCCAAGAAGCTCTAGCGGGAGGGTACGAGCAGTACTTC
TRBJ1-5 . TRBV20-1 . CSAPPTRGYNQPQHF TGCAGTGCTCCGCCCACAAGGGGCTACAATCAGCCCCAGCATTTT
TRBJ1-2 TRBD1 TRBV7-9 few CASSSGQGVYGYTF TGTGCCAGCAGCTCAGGACAGGGGGTGTATGGCTACACCTTC
TRBJ2-1 . TRBV3-1 . CAVQGKGGEQFF TGTGCCGTCCAGGGGAAGGGCGGTGAGCAGTTCTTC
TRBJ1-2 . TRBV28 many CASSAGDRLYGYTF TGTGCCAGCAGTGCCGGCGACAGACTCTATGGCTACACCTTC
TRBJ2-1 . TRBV5-4 . CASSLGDNYNEQFF TGTGCCAGCAGCTTGGGGGACAATTACAATGAGCAGTTCTTC
TRBJ2-1 . TRBV4-3 . CASSQDFYNEQFF TGCGCCAGCAGCCAAGATTTTTACAATGAGCAGTTCTTC
TRBJ2-3 . TRBV3-1 . CASSQIPPAAVADTQYF TGTGCCAGCAGCCAAATCCCACCTGCTGCGGTCGCAGATACGCAGTATTTT
TRBJ2-7 . TRBV6-1 few CASSEFGQYF TGTGCCAGCAGTGAATTCGGTCAGTACTTC
TRBJ1-1 . TRBV29-1 . CSVASHMNTEAFF TGCAGCGTTGCCTCTCATATGAACACTGAAGCTTTCTTT
TRBJ2-7 . TRBV20-1 once CSARPNFEQYF TGCAGTGCTCGCCCGAACTTTGAGCAGTACTTC
TRBJ2-7 . TRBV10-3 . CATCPGGGHEQYF TGTGCCACCTGCCCCGGGGGTGGCCACGAGCAGTACTTC
TRBJ2-5 . TRBV6-2/TRBV6-3 many CASSYYSQETQYF TGTGCCAGCAGTTACTACAGTCAAGAGACCCAGTACTTC
TRBJ2-6 TRBD1 TRBV6-1 . CASSDMSGGYSGANVLTF TGTGCCAGCAGTGATATGTCAGGGGGCTACTCTGGGGCCAACGTCCTGACTTTC
TRBJ1-1 . TRBV20-1 . CSVPRRQGETEAFF TGCAGTGTCCCCCGCAGGCAGGGCGAGACTGAAGCTTTCTTT
TRBJ2-1 . TRBV5-1 . CASRSTSLPVDEQFF TGCGCCAGCCGATCCACTAGCCTACCTGTGGATGAGCAGTTCTTC
TRBJ2-1 . TRBV4-3 many CASSQDQEAVSYNEQFF TGCGCCAGCAGCCAAGATCAGGAGGCGGTCTCCTACAATGAGCAGTTCTTC
TRBJ2-5 TRBD1 TRBV4-3 . CASSQTAGGETQYF TGCGCCAGCAGCCAGACGGCAGGGGGAGAGACCCAGTACTTC
TRBJ2-3 . TRBV7-2 . CASSFAPGVTKYF TGTGCCAGCAGCTTTGCGCCTGGGGTTACGAAGTATTTT
TRBJ2-1 . TRBV4-3 few CASSPRKMTVTGPYNEQFF TGCGCCAGCAGCCCGAGAAAAATGACGGTAACAGGGCCGTACAATGAGCAGTTCTTC
TRBJ1-1 . TRBV11-2 . CASSKTDSNTEAFF TGTGCCAGCAGTAAGACAGACTCGAACACTGAAGCTTTCTTT
TRBJ2-3 TRBD2 TRBV6-1 few CASRSLAGVGTDTQYF TGTGCCAGCAGGTCACTAGCGGGAGTGGGCACAGATACGCAGTATTTT
TRBJ2-2 . TRBV28 . CASSLWHTGELFF TGTGCCAGCAGTTTATGGCACACCGGGGAGCTGTTTTTT
TRBJ2-1 . TRBV20-1 many CSARIREPMGEQFF TGCAGTGCTAGAATCCGGGAGCCTATGGGGGAGCAGTTCTTC
TRBJ2-3 TRBD2 TRBV3-1 few CASSQARLAGVLDTQYF TGTGCCAGCAGCCAGGCACGACTAGCGGGAGTATTAGATACGCAGTATTTT
TRBJ1-2 TRBD1 TRBV2 once CASSVDRSLGGYTF TGTGCCAGCAGCGTGGACAGGAGCTTGGGAGGCTACACCTTC
TRBJ1-1 . TRBV6-1 few CASTPPGEVMNTEAFF TGTGCCAGCACTCCTCCGGGAGAGGTTATGAACACTGAAGCTTTCTTT
TRBJ1-5 . TRBV12-3/TRBV12-4 few CASRGAGTVGNQPQHF TGTGCCAGCAGGGGCGCGGGGACGGTTGGCAATCAGCCCCAGCATTTT
TRBJ1-1 . TRBV29-1 . CSVKDTLMNTEAFF TGCAGCGTTAAAGACACTCTAATGAACACTGAAGCTTTCTTT
TRBJ2-5 . TRBV25-1 many CASSDLHQDGWYQETQYF TGTGCCAGCAGTGACCTCCACCAAGACGGGTGGTACCAAGAGACCCAGTACTTC
TRBJ2-1 . TRBV27 few CASSSLGVPSSYNEQFF TGTGCCAGCAGTTCTTTAGGGGTGCCCAGCTCCTACAATGAGCAGTTCTTC
TRBJ2-7 . TRBV14 few CASSQGTEQYF TGTGCCAGCAGCCAAGGGACCGAGCAGTACTTC
TRBJ2-3 TRBD2 TRBV6-5 many CASSYEYGGLAGGFTDTQYF TGTGCCAGCAGTTACGAGTACGGAGGACTAGCGGGAGGTTTCACAGATACGCAGTATTTT
TRBJ1-1 . TRBV24-1 . CATSDATGATEAFF TGTGCCACCAGTGATGCGACAGGCGCCACTGAAGCTTTCTTT
TRBJ1-1 . TRBV20-1 few CSASKGPVNTEAFF TGCAGTGCTAGCAAAGGGCCGGTGAACACTGAAGCTTTCTTT
TRBJ1-2 . TRBV7-9 many CASSLPDYGYTF TGTGCCAGCAGCCTTCCCGATTATGGCTACACCTTC
TRBJ1-5 TRBD1 TRBV20-1 few CSARQGPYNQPQHF TGCAGTGCACGACAGGGCCCCTATAATCAGCCCCAGCATTTT
TRBJ1-1 . TRBV4-2 . CASSQDLGGGTEAFF TGTGCCAGCAGCCAAGATTTAGGGGGGGGGACTGAAGCTTTCTTT
TRBJ1-5 . TRBV28 many CASRPADSSQPQHF TGTGCCAGCAGGCCCGCGGACAGTTCCCAGCCCCAGCATTTT
TRBJ1-4 . TRBV28 . CASRRYGTTNEKLFF TGTGCCAGCAGGCGATACGGAACAACTAATGAAAAACTGTTTTTT
TRBJ2-5 . TRBV20-1 few CSARDHQFQETQYF TGCAGTGCTAGAGATCACCAATTTCAAGAGACCCAGTACTTC
TRBJ2-1 . TRBV20-1 . CSAPLREQFF TGCAGTGCCCCCCTGCGCGAGCAGTTCTTC
TRBJ2-1 . TRBV6-2/TRBV6-3 . CASQLFNEQFF TGTGCCAGCCAACTATTCAATGAGCAGTTCTTC
TRBJ2-6 . TRBV6-5 . CASIYAYGSGANVLTF TGTGCCAGCATTTACGCCTATGGTTCCGGGGCCAACGTCCTGACTTTC
TRBJ2-5 TRBD1 TRBV27 few CASSKQGEGWETQYF TGTGCCAGCAGTAAACAGGGGGAAGGATGGGAGACCCAGTACTTC
TRBJ1-1 . TRBV12-5 . CASGLVQGRSTEAFF TGTGCTAGTGGTTTGGTTCAGGGGAGGTCCACTGAAGCTTTCTTT
TRBJ2-7 TRBD2 TRBV27 few CASSLWRGSLSYEQYF TGTGCCAGCAGTTTATGGCGCGGGAGTTTATCCTACGAGCAGTACTTC
TRBJ2-1 . TRBV5-4 few CASSLILNEQFF TGTGCCAGCAGCCTAATACTAAATGAGCAGTTCTTC